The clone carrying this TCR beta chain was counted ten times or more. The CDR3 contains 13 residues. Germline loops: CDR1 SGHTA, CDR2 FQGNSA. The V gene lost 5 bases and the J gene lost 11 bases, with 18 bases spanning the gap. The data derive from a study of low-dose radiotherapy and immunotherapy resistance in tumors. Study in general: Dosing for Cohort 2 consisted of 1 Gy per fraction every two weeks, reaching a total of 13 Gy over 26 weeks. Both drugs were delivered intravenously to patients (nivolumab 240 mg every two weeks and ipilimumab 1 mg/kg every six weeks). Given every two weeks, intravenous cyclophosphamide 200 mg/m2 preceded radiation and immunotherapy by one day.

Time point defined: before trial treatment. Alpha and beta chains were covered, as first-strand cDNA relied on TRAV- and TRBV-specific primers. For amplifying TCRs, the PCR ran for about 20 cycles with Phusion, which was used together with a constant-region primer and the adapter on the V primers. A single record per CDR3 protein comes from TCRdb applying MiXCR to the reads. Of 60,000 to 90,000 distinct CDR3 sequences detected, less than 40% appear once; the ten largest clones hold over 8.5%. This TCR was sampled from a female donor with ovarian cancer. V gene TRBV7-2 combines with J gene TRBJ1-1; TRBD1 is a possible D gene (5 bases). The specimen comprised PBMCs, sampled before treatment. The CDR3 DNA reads TGTGCCAGCAGCCCAGACTGGGGGTTGATGGCTTTCTTT. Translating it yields CASSPDWGLMAFF.